This T cell receptor beta chain was sequenced for a study of T cell responses to AZD1222 COVID-19 vaccine. CDR1 is MNHNY and CDR2 is SVGAGI in the germline V gene (reference sequence). The CDR3 is 12 residues long. V lost 6 bases and J lost 5, with 11 bases in between. Data came from immunoSEQ multiplex PCR; TCRdb stores just in-frame clones and leaves some out. The top ten hold 1.3% of the sample, which has 150,000 to 200,000 clones, under 95% seen once. This sequence joins TRBV6-6 and TRBJ2-7; maybe TRBD2 (5 bases). The sample consisted of peripheral blood, taken 28 days after the second AZD1222 dose. The sequence was obtained from an adult who received the AZD1222 COVID-19 vaccine. The CDR3 loop reads CASSLGLNEQYF. As DNA, the CDR3 is TGTGCCAGCAGCCTAGGACTGAACGAGCAGTACTTC.